The 14 T cell receptor beta chains below come from one sample, sequenced in a study of post-analysis software for immune sequencing data. Presence of unique molecular identifiers characterized the TCR beta cDNA libraries. In TCRdb, the PCR reads were re-called with MiXCR into one record per CDR3 protein. Of roughly 800,000 distinct CDR3 sequences in the sample, roughly half were seen once. Whole-study results and caveats: Controls showed lower frequencies than patients for 4 or 5 TRBV segments, and TRBV5-6, TRBV5-1 and TRBV20-1 were among these.

What these receptors recognize is not known. Sample: blood. These receptors originate from a girl aged 10-17 years with multiple sclerosis.

This chain joins TRBV6-6 and TRBJ2-5; D call uncertain. Germline CDR1 and CDR2: MNHNY and SVGAGI (reference sequence). The CDR3 is made up of 14 amino acids. V was trimmed by 0 bases and J by 5 bases, leaving 10 bases between them. The CDR3, as DNA: TGTGCCAGCAGTTACTCTCCCTCGTCGGAGACCCAGTACTTC. Translated, it gives CASSYSPSSETQYF.

This chain links TRBV6-1 with TRBJ1-1, with 11 bases fitting TRBD1. The trim removed 5 bases at V and 2 bases at J, leaving 4 bases unmatched. The CDR3 covers 15 residues. CDR1 and CDR2 from the germline V gene are MNHNS and SASEGT. The CDR3, as DNA: TGTGCCAGCAGTTCGGACAGGGGGCTAAACACTGAAGCTTTCTTT. Protein product: CASSSDRGLNTEAFF.

V gene TRBV10-3 combines with J gene TRBJ1-5, with TRBD1 as a possible D gene (5 bases). The germline V gene has CDR1 ENHRY and CDR2 SYGVKD. V lost 3 bases and J lost 4, with 13 bases in between. This CDR3 comprises 15 residues. The CDR3 region is CAISEGTGRNQPQHF. The CDR3 DNA sequence: TGTGCCATCAGTGAAGGAACAGGAAGAAATCAGCCCCAGCATTTT.

The chain employs TRBV29-1 and TRBJ1-2; no clear D gene. The V end was cut by 8 bases, the J end by 6 bases, with 13 bases between. The germline V gene has CDR1 SQVTM and CDR2 ANQGSEA. The CDR3 loop spans 11 amino acids. As DNA, the CDR3 is TGCAGCTTGGAGGACGGGAATGGCTACACCTTC. Translation gives CSLEDGNGYTF.

The chain joins TRBV7-9 to TRBJ2-1, with unresolved D. V was pared by 4 bases and J by 8 bases, with 12 bases between. CDR1 and CDR2 (germline): SEHNR, FQNEAQ (reference sequence). The CDR3 has 13 amino acids. The CDR3 spells CASSSLAVHEQFF. The CDR3 DNA follows: TGTGCCAGCAGCTCCCTGGCGGTACATGAGCAGTTCTTC.

The chain employs TRBV12-5 and TRBJ1-2; D may be TRBD1 (6 bases). V gave up 7 bases and J gave up 3 bases, with 18 bases separating them. CDR3 length: 15 residues. The germline CDR1 and CDR2 sequences are LGHNT and FRNRAP. The CDR3, as DNA: TGTGCTAGTGCCCTAGGGGGGGGCGATGACTATGGCTACACCTTC. Protein sequence: CASALGGGDDYGYTF.

The chain has TRBV5-5 and TRBJ1-5; 11 bases fit TRBD1. The V gene end was trimmed by 5 bases and the J gene end by 4 bases; junction bases not matched to a gene: 5. CDR3 length: 15 amino acids. Per the germline V gene, CDR1 is SGHKS and CDR2 is YYEKEE (reference sequence). CDR3 sequence: CASRIGTGGNQPQHF. The CDR3 DNA sequence: TGTGCCAGCAGGATCGGGACAGGGGGTAATCAGCCCCAGCATTTT.

Only a few counts were recorded for this clonotype. Here the CDR3 reads CASGLAWDREGEKLFF. DNA of the CDR3: TGTGCTAGTGGTTTGGCCTGGGACAGGGAAGGTGAAAAACTGTTTTTT. This chain uses TRBV12-5 with TRBJ1-4; 9 bases align to TRBD1. The CDR3 totals 16 residues. The trim removed 1 base at V and 7 bases at J, leaving 7 bases unmatched. Germline V CDR1 and CDR2: LGHNT, FRNRAP.

This chain joins TRBV5-1 and TRBJ2-2; TRBD1 might be the D (5 bases). In germline, CDR1 is SGHRS, CDR2 YFSETQ. The CDR3 has 16 residues. Trimming shortened V by 0 bases and J by 2 bases, and 11 bases separated the two germline ends. CDR3 bases: TGCGCCAGCAGCTTGGCTGGACATACCAACACCGGGGAGCTGTTTTTT. This gives the protein CASSLAGHTNTGELFF. Drawing the rest from reference TRBV5-1 and TRBJ2-2, the complete variable domain is KAGVTQTPRYLIKTRGQQVTLSCSPISGHRSVSWYQQTPGQGLQFLFEYFSETQRNKGNFPGRFSGRQFSNSRSEMNVSTLELGDSALYLCASSLAGHTNTGELFFGEGSRLTVL.

The chain joins TRBV29-1 to TRBJ2-5, with D possibly matching TRBD1 (5 bases). The V end was cut by 4 bases, the J end by 11 bases, with 23 bases between. In germline, CDR1 is SQVTM, CDR2 ANQGSEA. CDR3 length: 14 residues. CDR3 sequence reads: CSVGQGMRTYVQYF. The CDR3 DNA is TGCAGCGTTGGGCAGGGTATGAGGACCTACGTGCAGTACTTC.

The chain carries TRBV3-1 and TRBJ2-7, with D unclear. V lost 0 bases and J 2 bases, leaving 11 bases between the germline ends. CDR1 LGHDT and CDR2 YNNKEL come from the germline V gene (reference sequence). There are 15 residues in the CDR3. The CDR3 DNA sequence: TGTGCCAGCAGCCAAGAGGGCAGGATCCCCTACGAGCAGTACTTC. This translates into CASSQEGRIPYEQYF.

The V gene is TRBV29-1, the J gene TRBJ2-5, with D perhaps being TRBD1 or TRBD2 (5 bases each). Gene TRBJ2-1 matches the end of the DNA better, so the J call may be wrong. Germline V lookup: CDR1 SQVTM, CDR2 ANQGSEA. There are 13 residues in the CDR3. The CDR3 protein is CSAFLGVRETQFF. DNA of the CDR3: TGCAGCGCATTCCTAGGGGTCAGGGAGACCCAGTTCTTC.

There are a few counts of this clonotype. V and J are TRBV4-1 and TRBJ2-7, with 10 bases matching TRBD2. The V segment lost 1 base and the J segment 2 bases; nucleotides outside the gene matches: 2. The CDR3 is made up of 15 amino acids. Germline CDR1 is MGHRA and CDR2 is YSYEKL. The CDR3 here is CASSQGLAGTYEQYF. The DNA of the CDR3 is TGCGCCAGCAGCCAAGGACTAGCGGGCACCTACGAGCAGTACTTC.

The CDR3 nucleotides read TGCAGTGCTAGCCGCACACAAGGTCAGCCCCAGCATTTT. Translation: CSASRTQGQPQHF. The rearrangement uses TRBV20-1 and TRBJ1-5; D gene uncertain. Germline-derived CDR1 and CDR2 are DFQATT and SNEGSKA (reference sequence). CDR3 length: 13 residues. Trimming shortened V by 3 bases and J by 6 bases, and 12 bases separated the two germline ends.